The text below deals with one T cell receptor (beta chain). Its target antigen remains unknown. No much larger clonotype is one base removed from it; base qualities were not supplied. The sample originates from a study of control samples from healthy donors and cancer patients (dated by TCRdb to 2019 to 2021). The cysteine opens and the phenylalanine closes a CDR3 of 13 amino acids. Only the CDR3 DNA stays, 39 bases, in frame from base 1. The germline V gene specifies ENHRY as CDR1 and SYGVKD as CDR2. V has 6 bases trimmed and J has 4 bases trimmed; junction bases matching no gene number 5. Libraries were built with the immunoSEQ multiplex PCR assay. Imported from immuneACCESS, the table was reduced by TCRdb to in-frame sequences with V and J called. These copies leave out some clones; in studies compared against another copy, an unresolved V gene accounts for under half, and the cause of the remainder is not known. The sample contains fewer than 70,000 clones, around 87% of them found a single time. The ten largest clones add up to 11% to 15% of the sample.

The receptor was isolated from a man aged 55-75 years with head and neck cancer. The rearrangement joined TRBV10-3 to TRBJ1-2, with TRBD1 matching 7 junction bases. The sample was PBMCs. The DNA sequence is as follows: TGTGCCATCAGCCTCGACAGGGCCTATGGCTACACCTTC. The translation is CAISLDRAYGYTF.